The present T cell receptor beta chain was sequenced within a study of T-cell reconstitution after alpha-beta-depleted transplantation in children. Trimming at V came to 6 bases and at J to 4 bases, leaving 9 bases not matched to a gene. Germline V gene lookup returns CDR1 DFQATT and CDR2 SNEGSKA (reference sequence). The CDR3 extends over 15 amino acids. Preparing the TCRbeta library involved the use of unique molecular identifiers. TCRdb recomputed calls from the PCR reads with MiXCR, one row per CDR3 protein. The table records 200,000 to 250,000 distinct CDR3 sequences, roughly 6.6% of them present only once. Findings and limits, study-wide: T-cell counts and diversity at one year following transplant were attributed mainly to newly produced T cells. Expanded clones from the graft, numbering several hundred, reportedly supplied alpha-beta T cells about two months after transplant. The high TCRbeta diversity at day 60 in some patients came from surviving recipient T cells and thymic progenitors.

Many counts were recorded for this clonotype. Its cognate antigen is unknown. Sequencing was performed on PBMCs, taken before TCRalphabeta/CD19-depleted stem cell transplant. This receptor was obtained from a boy aged 2 to 10 with acute lymphoblastic leukemia, due to receive a stem cell transplant. J is TRBJ2-7 and V is TRBV20-1, with 13 bases identical to TRBD2. CDR3 protein: CSAWTSGGYLYEQYF. Here the CDR3 DNA reads TGCAGTGCCTGGACTAGCGGGGGTTACCTTTACGAGCAGTACTTC.